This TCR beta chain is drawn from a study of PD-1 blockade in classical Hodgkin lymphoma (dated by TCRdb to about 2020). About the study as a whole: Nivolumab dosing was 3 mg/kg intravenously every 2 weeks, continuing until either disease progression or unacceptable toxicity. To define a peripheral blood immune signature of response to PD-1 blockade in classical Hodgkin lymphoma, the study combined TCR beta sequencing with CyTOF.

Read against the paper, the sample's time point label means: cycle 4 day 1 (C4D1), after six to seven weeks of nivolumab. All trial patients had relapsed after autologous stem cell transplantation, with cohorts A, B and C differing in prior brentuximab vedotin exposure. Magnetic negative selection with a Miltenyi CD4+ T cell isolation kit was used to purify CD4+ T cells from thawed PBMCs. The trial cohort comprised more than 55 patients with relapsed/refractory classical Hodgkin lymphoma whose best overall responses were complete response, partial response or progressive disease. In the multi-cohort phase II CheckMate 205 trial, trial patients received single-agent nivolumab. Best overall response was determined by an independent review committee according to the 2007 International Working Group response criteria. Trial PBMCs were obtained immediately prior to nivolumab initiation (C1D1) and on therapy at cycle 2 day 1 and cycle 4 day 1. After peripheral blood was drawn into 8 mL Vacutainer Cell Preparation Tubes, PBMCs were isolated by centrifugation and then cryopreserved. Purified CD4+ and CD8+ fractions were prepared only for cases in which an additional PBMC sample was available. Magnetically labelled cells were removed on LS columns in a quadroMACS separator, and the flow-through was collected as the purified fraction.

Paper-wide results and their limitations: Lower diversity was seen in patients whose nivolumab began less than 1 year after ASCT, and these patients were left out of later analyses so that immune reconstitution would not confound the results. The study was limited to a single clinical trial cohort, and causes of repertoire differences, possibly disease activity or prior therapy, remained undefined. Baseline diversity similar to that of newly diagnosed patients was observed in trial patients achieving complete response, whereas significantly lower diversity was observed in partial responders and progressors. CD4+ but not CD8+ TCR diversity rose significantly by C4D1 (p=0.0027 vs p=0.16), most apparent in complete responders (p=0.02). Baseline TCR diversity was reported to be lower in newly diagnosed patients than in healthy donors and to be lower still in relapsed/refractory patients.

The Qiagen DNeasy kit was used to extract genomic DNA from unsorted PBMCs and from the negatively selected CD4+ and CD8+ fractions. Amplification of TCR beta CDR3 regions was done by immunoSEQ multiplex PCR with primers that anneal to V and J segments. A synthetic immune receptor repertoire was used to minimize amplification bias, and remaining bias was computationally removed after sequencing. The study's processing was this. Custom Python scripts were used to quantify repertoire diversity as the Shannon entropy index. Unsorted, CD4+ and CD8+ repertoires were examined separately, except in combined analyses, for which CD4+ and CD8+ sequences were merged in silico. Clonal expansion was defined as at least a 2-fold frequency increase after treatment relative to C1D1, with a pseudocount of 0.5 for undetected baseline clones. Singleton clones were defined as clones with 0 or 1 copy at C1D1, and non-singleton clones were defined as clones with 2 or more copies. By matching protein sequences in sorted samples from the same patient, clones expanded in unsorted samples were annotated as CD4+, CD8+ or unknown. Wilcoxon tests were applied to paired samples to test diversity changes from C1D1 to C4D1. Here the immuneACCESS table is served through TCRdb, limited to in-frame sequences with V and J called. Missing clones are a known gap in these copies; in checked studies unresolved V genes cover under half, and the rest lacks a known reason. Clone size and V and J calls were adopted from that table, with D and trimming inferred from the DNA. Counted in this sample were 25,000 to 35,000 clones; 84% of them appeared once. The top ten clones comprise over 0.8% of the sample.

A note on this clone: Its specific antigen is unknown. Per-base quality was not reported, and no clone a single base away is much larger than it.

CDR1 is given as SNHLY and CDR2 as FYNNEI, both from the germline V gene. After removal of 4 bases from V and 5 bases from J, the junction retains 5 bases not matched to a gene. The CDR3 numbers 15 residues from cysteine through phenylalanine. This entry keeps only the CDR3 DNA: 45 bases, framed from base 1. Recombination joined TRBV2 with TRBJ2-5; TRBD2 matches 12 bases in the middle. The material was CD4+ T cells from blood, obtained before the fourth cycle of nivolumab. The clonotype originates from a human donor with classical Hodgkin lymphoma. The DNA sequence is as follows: TGTGCCAGCAGTGGAGCTAGCGGGGGGGCGGAGACCCAGTACTTC. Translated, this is CASSGASGGAETQYF.